This TCR beta chain is from a study of T cells after yellow fever vaccination. About the study: Preparation of fractions with low cell numbers was performed using SMART-Seq v4 Ultra Low Input. The study's findings and limits: A weaker but faster secondary response was observed, peaking on day 5 versus 15. Within FACS-sorted repertoires, abundant clonotypes contaminating from the bulk population could be present.

This clonotype was counted only a few times. What it binds is unknown. The CDR3 is 14 amino acids. Germline-derived CDR1 and CDR2 are DFQATT and SNEGSKA (reference sequence). V was trimmed by 3 bases and J by 5 bases, leaving 14 bases between them. By 5'RACE template switching, TCR cDNA was produced, with a universal primer site and UMIs added in the process. MiXCR was run by TCRdb on the 5' RACE reads, yielding one entry per CDR3 protein. In the table there are 600,000 to 750,000 distinct CDR3 sequences, 9% to 15% of which are singletons. The receptor's source is a man younger than 45 who received the YFV17D yellow fever vaccine. The input for sequencing was PBMCs, taken on the day of the yellow fever booster vaccination. The chain combines TRBV20-1 with TRBJ2-1; TRBD2 might be the D (6 bases). The CDR3 loop reads CSASRSGTHNEQFF. CDR3 in DNA: TGCAGTGCTAGCCGCTCCGGGACTCACAATGAGCAGTTCTTC.